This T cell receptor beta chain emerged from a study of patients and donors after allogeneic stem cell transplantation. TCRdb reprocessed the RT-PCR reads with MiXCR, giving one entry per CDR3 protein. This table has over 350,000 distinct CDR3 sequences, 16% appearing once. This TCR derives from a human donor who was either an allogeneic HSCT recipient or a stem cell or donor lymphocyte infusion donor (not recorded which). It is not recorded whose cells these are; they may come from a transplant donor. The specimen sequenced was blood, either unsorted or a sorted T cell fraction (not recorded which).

Written as DNA, the CDR3 is TGCGCCAGCAGCCAAGCGCCGCTTCCTACCTACGAGCAGTACTTC. As protein: CASSQAPLPTYEQYF. The chain recombines TRBV4-1 with TRBJ2-7; no firm D call. The CDR3 extends over 15 amino acids. The V gene lost 1 base and the J gene lost 2 bases, with 12 bases spanning the gap. The germline V gene has CDR1 MGHRA and CDR2 YSYEKL.